The 7 T cell receptor beta chains presented below share a single source sample, sequenced in a study of shared T cell receptors in the human thymus. Generated by immunoSEQ multiplex PCR, the TCRdb table keeps only in-frame clones and is missing some. The table has over 650,000 clones, approximately 87% seen once. Another study also made use of these data, one on human thymus T cells.

Input material: thymocytes. These receptors all come from a boy under two years old with a congenital heart defect.

The chain employs TRBV4-3 and TRBJ1-2, with D maybe TRBD1 (5 bases). The CDR3 is 15 residues long. Germline-derived CDR1 and CDR2 are LGHNA and YSLEER. Deletions cut 1 base from V and 5 bases from J, with 14 bases between. CDR3 sequence: CASSQVLGGTYGYTF. The DNA for the CDR3 is TGCGCCAGCAGCCAAGTTCTGGGGGGTACTTATGGCTACACCTTC.

The chain uses TRBV6-6 and TRBJ2-3; D remains unclear. This CDR3 comprises 16 residues. V dropped 5 bases and J dropped 2 bases, with 17 bases sitting between them. CDR1 and CDR2 from the germline V gene are MNHNY and SVGAGI (reference sequence). Written as DNA, the CDR3 is TGTGCCAGCAGTCGACCATCTTTGGAGCTCACAGATACGCAGTATTTT. Protein sequence: CASSRPSLELTDTQYF.

This clone was detected only once. The chain joins TRBV7-2 to TRBJ2-1; 10 bases are shared with TRBD1. Trimming cost V 6 bases and J 6 bases; bases outside gene matches: 5. The germline V gene has CDR1 SGHTA and CDR2 FQGNSA. This CDR3 contains 14 residues. CDR3 bases: TGTGCCAGCAGTCAAGGACAGGGGGGCAATGAGCAGTTCTTC. Translation: CASSQGQGGNEQFF. Based on the CDR3 plus reference TRBV7-2 and TRBJ2-1, the full variable domain is GAGVSQSPSNKVTEKGKDVELRCDPISGHTALYWYRQSLGQGLEFLIYFQGNSAPDKSGLPSDRFSAERTGGSVSTLTIQRTQQEDSAVYLCASSQGQGGNEQFFGPGTRLTVL.

The rearrangement uses TRBV2 and TRBJ2-7, with 10 bases identical to TRBD1. V lost 10 bases, J lost 2 bases, and 8 bases stayed unmatched. The CDR3 runs 14 residues. Germline V gene lookup returns CDR1 SNHLY and CDR2 FYNNEI. As DNA, the CDR3 is TGTGCCACCAAGTACGGACAGGGGGCCTACGAGCAGTACTTC. Amino acid sequence: CATKYGQGAYEQYF.

The sample holds one count of this clone. The gene calls are TRBV5-6 and TRBJ1-5; 7 bases agree with TRBD1. V trimming: 3 bases; J trimming: 5 bases; junction bases outside the gene matches: 8. This CDR3 contains 15 residues. Germline loops: CDR1 SGHDT, CDR2 YYEEEE. The CDR3 loop is CASSCGRGGYQPQHF. The DNA for the CDR3 is TGTGCCAGCAGCTGCGGCCGAGGGGGCTATCAGCCCCAGCATTTT. Looking up the rest from reference TRBV5-6 and TRBJ1-5 gives the full variable domain: DAGVTQSPTHLIKTRGQQVTLRCSPKSGHDTVSWYQQALGQGPQFIFQYYEEEERQRGNFPDRFSGHQFPNYSSELNVNALLLGDSALYLCASSCGRGGYQPQHFGDGTRLSIL.

The chain recombines TRBV2 with TRBJ2-2, with 9 positions matching TRBD1. V was clipped by 6 bases and J by 5 bases; unmatched bases: 7. The CDR3 totals 15 residues. CDR1 is SNHLY and CDR2 is FYNNEI in the germline V gene. The chain's CDR3 is CASRAMTGGTGELFF. The CDR3 DNA is TGTGCCAGCAGGGCAATGACAGGGGGGACCGGGGAGCTGTTTTTT.

The rearrangement uses TRBV5-6 and TRBJ2-5, with 10 bases lining up with TRBD1. Germline V gene data show CDR1 as SGHDT and CDR2 as YYEEEE. The CDR3 extends over 16 amino acids. The ends lost 0 bases at V and 3 bases at J; junction bases unmatched: 5. The CDR3 loop is CASSLASGTGEETQYF. The CDR3 DNA follows: TGTGCCAGCAGCTTGGCCTCCGGGACAGGGGAAGAGACCCAGTACTTC.